These 12 T cell receptor beta chains share one sample of origin, sequenced in a study of blood T cells in healthy people across ages. Next came a second PCR, run for about 7 to 11 cycles, which used a sample-barcoded 5' primer along with a J-beta primer mix. TCRdb passed the 5' RACE reads through MiXCR, listing each CDR3 protein once. The table records 800,000 to 1,300,000 distinct CDR3 sequences, under 30% of them present only once. The sample was also linked to a second study, of T cells of mothers and their children.

Sequencing was done on a sample of blood. The receptors derive from a girl aged 2-10 years in good health.

The rearrangement uses TRBV12-3 or TRBV12-4 and TRBJ2-7; D gene unclear. V shed 6 bases and J shed 4 bases, with 10 bases lying between them. The CDR3 runs to 12 residues. The DNA for the CDR3 is TGTGCCAGCAGCACCACGGTGTACGAGCAGTACTTC. Encoded protein: CASSTTVYEQYF.

The rearrangement joins TRBV29-1 to TRBJ2-7; possible D gene TRBD2, 6 bases. Germline assignment: CDR1 SQVTM and CDR2 ANQGSEA. Deletions cut 7 bases from V and 2 bases from J, with 21 bases between. The CDR3 is 15 residues long. The DNA of the CDR3 is TGCAGCGCCGAAGGAGGGGTTGGGAGGACCTACGAGCAGTACTTC. This translates into CSAEGGVGRTYEQYF.

A few counts support this clonotype. The rearrangement uses TRBV7-2 and TRBJ2-7; the D gene could be TRBD1 or TRBD2 (7 bases each). Germline CDR1 reads SGHTA; CDR2 reads FQGNSA. Trimming pared 5 bases from V and 7 bases from J, leaving 15 bases between. This CDR3 region has 13 residues. CDR3 sequence: CASSPGGGLEQYF. For the CDR3, the DNA is TGTGCCAGCAGCCCAGGGGGGGGTCTTGAGCAGTACTTC.

The chain links TRBV6-5 to TRBJ2-5, with D possibly being TRBD1 (6 bases). Germline V gene data show CDR1 as MNHEY and CDR2 as SVGAGI. The CDR3 extends over 13 amino acids. Trimming left V 6 bases short and J 1 base short, with 9 bases between. Written as DNA, the CDR3 is TGTGCCAGCAGCGGACAGCCCCAAGAGACCCAGTACTTC. It is translated as CASSGQPQETQYF.

The rearrangement links TRBV2 to TRBJ1-5, with D unclear. This CDR3 contains 14 residues. Trimming pared 4 bases from V and 3 bases from J, leaving 10 bases between. Germline V gives CDR1 SNHLY, CDR2 FYNNEI. DNA of the CDR3: TGTGCCAGCAGTGGGCAGGTCGTCAATCAGCCCCAGCATTTT. Its translation: CASSGQVVNQPQHF.

The chain combines TRBV28 with TRBJ2-5; 7 bases align to TRBD1. The DNA end is a closer match to TRBJ2-7, so the J assignment may be wrong. Germline V gene data show CDR1 as MDHEN and CDR2 as SYDVKM. CDR3 length: 14 residues. The CDR3 loop reads CASSMGTATYEQYF. Written as DNA, the CDR3 is TGTGCCAGCAGTATGGGGACAGCTACCTACGAGCAGTACTTC.

This CDR3 is CASGLGVLGGYTF. Written as DNA, the CDR3 is TGTGCTAGTGGTTTGGGAGTCCTGGGCGGCTACACCTTC. The J gene is TRBJ1-2, the V gene TRBV12-5; D is ambiguous. Germline loops: CDR1 LGHNT, CDR2 FRNRAP. V gave up 1 base and J gave up 8 bases, with 11 bases separating them. This CDR3 region has 13 residues.

This clonotype showed up just a few times. The rearrangement joins TRBV20-1 to TRBJ1-1, with unresolved D. CDR1 DFQATT and CDR2 SNEGSKA come from the germline V gene (reference sequence). The CDR3 covers 11 residues. Between the trimmed V and J ends, which lost 6 bases and 7 bases, there was a span of 12 bases. The CDR3 sequence is CSAAPEGEAFF. CDR3 bases: TGCAGTGCCGCACCAGAAGGTGAAGCTTTCTTT.

Here the CDR3 DNA reads TGCGCCAGCAGCCAAGGACTAGCGTCGGTCTACGAGCAGTACTTC. It translates to CASSQGLASVYEQYF. This chain links TRBV4-1 with TRBJ2-1; 8 bases line up with TRBD2. TRBJ2-7 explains the end of the DNA better; the J call may be wrong. Germline values: CDR1 MGHRA, CDR2 YSYEKL. CDR3 length: 15 residues.

The rearrangement links TRBV20-1 to TRBJ2-7; D tentatively fits TRBD1 or TRBD2 (5 bases each). CDR3 length: 13 residues. Trimming left V 8 bases short and J 3 bases short, with 17 bases between. CDR1 DFQATT and CDR2 SNEGSKA come from the germline V gene (reference sequence). CDR3: CSPIAAGSYEQYF. The CDR3 DNA reads TGCAGTCCAATTGCGGCAGGGAGCTACGAGCAGTACTTC.

This clonotype turned up a few times. V gene TRBV20-1 combines with J gene TRBJ2-1; D is perhaps TRBD2 (6 bases). The CDR3 is 14 amino acids. Germline loops: CDR1 DFQATT, CDR2 SNEGSKA (reference sequence). V lost 6 bases to trimming and J lost 5 bases, with 17 bases between them. Here the CDR3 reads CSAIIAEGHNEQFF. The CDR3, as DNA: TGCAGTGCAATTATAGCGGAGGGGCACAATGAGCAGTTCTTC.

The chain is built from TRBV20-1 and TRBJ1-4; D possibly corresponds to TRBD1 (6 bases). The germline V and J ends were trimmed by 0 bases and 4 bases, with 18 bases remaining between them. The germline gives CDR1 DFQATT, CDR2 SNEGSKA (reference sequence). The CDR3 covers 17 residues. CDR3 DNA: TGCAGTGCTAGAGAGGATTCTCGATGGACAGTTAATGAAAAACTGTTTTTT. It is translated as CSAREDSRWTVNEKLFF.